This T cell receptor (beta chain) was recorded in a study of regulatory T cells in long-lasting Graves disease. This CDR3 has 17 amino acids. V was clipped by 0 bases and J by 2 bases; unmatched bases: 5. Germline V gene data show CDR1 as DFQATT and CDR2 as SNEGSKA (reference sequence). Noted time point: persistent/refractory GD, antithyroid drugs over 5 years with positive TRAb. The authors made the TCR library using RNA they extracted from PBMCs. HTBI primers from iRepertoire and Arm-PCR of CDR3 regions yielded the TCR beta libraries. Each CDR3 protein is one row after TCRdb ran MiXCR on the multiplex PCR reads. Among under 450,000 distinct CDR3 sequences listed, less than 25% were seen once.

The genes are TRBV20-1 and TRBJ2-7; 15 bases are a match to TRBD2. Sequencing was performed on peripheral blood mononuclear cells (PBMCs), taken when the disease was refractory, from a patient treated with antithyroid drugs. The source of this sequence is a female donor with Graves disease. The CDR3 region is CSARDTGLAGGTYEQYF. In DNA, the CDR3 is TGCAGTGCTAGAGATACTGGACTAGCGGGAGGGACCTACGAGCAGTACTTC.